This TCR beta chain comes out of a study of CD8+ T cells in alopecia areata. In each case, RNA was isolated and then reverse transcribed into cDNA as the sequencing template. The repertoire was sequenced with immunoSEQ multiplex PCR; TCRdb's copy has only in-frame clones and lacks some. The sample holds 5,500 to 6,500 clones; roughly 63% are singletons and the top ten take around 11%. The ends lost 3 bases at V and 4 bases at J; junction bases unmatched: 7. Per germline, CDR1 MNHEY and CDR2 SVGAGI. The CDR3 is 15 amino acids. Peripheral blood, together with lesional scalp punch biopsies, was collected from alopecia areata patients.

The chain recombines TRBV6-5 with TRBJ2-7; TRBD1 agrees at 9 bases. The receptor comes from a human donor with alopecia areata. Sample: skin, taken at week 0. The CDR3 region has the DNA TGTGCCAGCAGTTATATACAGGGGGCTGCTTACGAGCAGTACTTC. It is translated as CASSYIQGAAYEQYF.